Listed below are T cell receptor beta chains from one sample, sequenced in a study of T-cell reconstitution after alpha-beta-depleted transplantation in children. Using its own MiXCR run on the PCR reads, TCRdb lists one record per CDR3 protein. This sample carries fewer than 350,000 distinct CDR3 sequences, about 9.5% of them seen once, and the ten largest clones take about 8%. The starting material was PBMCs, obtained before TCRalphabeta/CD19-depleted stem cell transplant. Every receptor here comes from a boy under two years old with acute myeloid leukemia, due to receive a stem cell transplant. Each CDR3 is given with its conserved first and last residue. The D gene is left open where the match is weak. The size entry is marked missing in some rows and otherwise reads once, few, many or a size class.

D gene	V gene	J gene	clone size	CDR3 DNA	CDR3 protein
NA	TRBV5-1	TRBJ2-5	many	TGCGCCAGCAGCTCCCCCTTTAGCGAGTACCAAGAGACCCAGTACTTC	CASSSPFSEYQETQYF
NA	TRBV7-9	TRBJ2-5	many	TGTGCCAGCAGCTTAGTAAGTGGGGAAGAGACCCAGTACTTC	CASSLVSGEETQYF
TRBD2	TRBV29-1	TRBJ2-7	NA	TGCAGCGTTGGGTATTTGGGGGGAGGGAACTCAGAGCAGTACTTC	CSVGYLGGGNSEQYF
NA	TRBV5-6	TRBJ1-6	many	TGTGCCAGCAGCTTGGTGTATGGTGGAAATTCACCCCTCCACTTT	CASSLVYGGNSPLHF
TRBD2	TRBV2	TRBJ2-3	once	TGTGCCTGCAGCCGGACTAGCGGGATCACCGGCCCCCACACAGATACGCAGTATTTT	CACSRTSGITGPHTDTQYF
NA	TRBV11-1	TRBJ2-7	many	TGTGCCAGCAGCTTTTACAGCTACGAGCAGTACTTC	CASSFYSYEQYF
TRBD1	TRBV20-1	TRBJ1-6	few	TGCAGTGCTAGGGGGACAGGGGGCGATTCACCCCTCCACTTT	CSARGTGGDSPLHF
NA	TRBV20-1	TRBJ2-5	NA	TGCAGTGCTACAGATTTTTTGGAGACCCAGTACTTC	CSATDFLETQYF
TRBD1	TRBV7-3	TRBJ2-3	few	TGTGCCAGCAGCCGTCAGGGGGTAGCCACAGATACGCAGTATTTT	CASSRQGVATDTQYF
NA	TRBV18	TRBJ2-2	once	TGTGCCAGCTCACCCCTCGGCGCTAGTTTTGCCGGGGAGCTGTTTTTT	CASSPLGASFAGELFF
NA	TRBV24-1	TRBJ2-3	many	TGTGCCACCAGTGGCCCCTTTGGTGCAGGGGACTCCACAGATACGCAGTATTTT	CATSGPFGAGDSTDTQYF
NA	TRBV28	TRBJ1-5	many	TGTGCCAGCAGTACACGGACAAACGGCAGGCAGCCCCAGCATTTT	CASSTRTNGRQPQHF
TRBD1	TRBV6-1	TRBJ2-7	many	TGTGCCAGCAGTGAAGAGGCAGGGGGCTCCTACGAGCAGTACTTC	CASSEEAGGSYEQYF
NA	TRBV7-9	TRBJ1-2	few	TGTGCCAGCAGCTTCAACCCCTATGGCTACACCTTC	CASSFNPYGYTF
TRBD2	TRBV7-2	TRBJ2-5	many	TGTGCCAGCAGCAAAGTAGCGGGAGATCGGACCCAGTACTTC	CASSKVAGDRTQYF
TRBD2	TRBV12-3/TRBV12-4	TRBJ2-1	NA	TGTGCCAGCAGCCTACCGACTAGCGGGGGCCCTCTCAATGAGCAGTTCTTC	CASSLPTSGGPLNEQFF
NA	TRBV12-3/TRBV12-4	TRBJ2-2	few	TGTGCCAGCAGTTTAGGACAGGTGGCGAACACCGGGGAGCTGTTTTTT	CASSLGQVANTGELFF
NA	TRBV5-6	TRBJ1-4	many	TGTGCCAGCAGCTTGGACGGTGAAAAACTGTTTTTT	CASSLDGEKLFF
TRBD2	TRBV7-2	TRBJ2-7	many	TGTGCCAGCAGCTTAGGGACTAGCGGGAGACTCTACGAGCAGTACTTC	CASSLGTSGRLYEQYF
TRBD1	TRBV7-2	TRBJ2-7	many	TGTGCCAGCAGCTTGTCCGGGACAGGGGGCTCCTACGAGCAGTACTTC	CASSLSGTGGSYEQYF
NA	TRBV15	TRBJ2-7	NA	TGTGCCACCAGCAGAGGGACAGCCTCCTACGAGCAGTACTTC	CATSRGTASYEQYF
NA	TRBV19	TRBJ2-3	many	TGTGCCAGTAGTATAGGACAGTTAGCTCGGGGAGATACGCAGTATTTT	CASSIGQLARGDTQYF
NA	TRBV4-3	TRBJ2-5	NA	TGCGCCAGCAGCCAAGCGCAGGGCGAAGAGACCCAGTACTTC	CASSQAQGEETQYF
NA	TRBV13	TRBJ2-3	many	TGTGCCAGCAGCCACGGAGATACGCAGTATTTT	CASSHGDTQYF
TRBD2	TRBV28	TRBJ2-1	many	TGTGCCAGCAGCCCTAGCGGGGGACACAATGAGCAGTTCTTC	CASSPSGGHNEQFF
NA	TRBV20-1	TRBJ2-6	NA	TGCAGTGCGGGGGGACTTTACTCTGGGGCCAACGTCCTGACTTTC	CSAGGLYSGANVLTF
NA	TRBV4-1	TRBJ1-2	few	TGCGCCAGCAGCCAAGATGGGACAAATAACTATGGCTACACCTTC	CASSQDGTNNYGYTF
NA	TRBV9	TRBJ1-2	NA	TGTGCCAGCAGCGGCATGGAAGGGTGGGGTAACTATGGCTACACCTTC	CASSGMEGWGNYGYTF
NA	TRBV18	TRBJ1-1	NA	TGTGCCAGCTCATCCGGGCCACGAGGCACTGAAGCTTTCTTT	CASSSGPRGTEAFF
NA	TRBV4-3	TRBJ2-1	many	TGCGCCAGCAGCCAAGAACCTGGGGGACCCCACAATGAGCAGTTCTTC	CASSQEPGGPHNEQFF
NA	TRBV3-1	TRBJ2-3	many	TGTGCCAGCAGCCACGACGAGACGGCCCTCACAGATACGCAGTATTTT	CASSHDETALTDTQYF
TRBD1	TRBV5-5	TRBJ1-4	many	TGTGCCAGCAGCACCCTAGGACAGGGGGGTGAAAAACTGTTTTTT	CASSTLGQGGEKLFF
TRBD1	TRBV29-1	TRBJ1-2	NA	TGCAGCGTTGAAGATTTAGGGGGACAGGGCGACCACTTC	CSVEDLGGQGDHF
TRBD1	TRBV7-2	TRBJ1-2	many	TGTGCCAGCAGCCCCCGTCCACAGGGGACGGGTGGCTACACCTTC	CASSPRPQGTGGYTF
NA	TRBV28	TRBJ1-6	many	TGTGCCAGCAGTTTCCCTTGGACAGTAACTAATTCACCCCTCCACTTT	CASSFPWTVTNSPLHF
NA	TRBV14	TRBJ1-2	few	TGTGCCAGCAGCCAAGATGATCGGGGGCCGTTGTATGGCTACACCTTC	CASSQDDRGPLYGYTF
NA	TRBV29-1	TRBJ1-1	many	TGCAGCGTTGATTTGTATAGGGGCCGGGGCGGAGCTGAAGCTTTCTTT	CSVDLYRGRGGAEAFF
TRBD1	TRBV9	TRBJ2-3	many	TGTGCCAGCAGCTTTCGGACAGGGAGCACAGATACGCAGTATTTT	CASSFRTGSTDTQYF
NA	TRBV5-6	TRBJ2-4	many	TGTGCCAGCAGCGTCAGTGGTACCAAAAACATTCAGTACTTC	CASSVSGTKNIQYF
NA	TRBV28	TRBJ2-4	few	TGTGCCAGCAGTCTCGACACCTTAGCCAAAAACATTCAGTACTTC	CASSLDTLAKNIQYF
NA	TRBV20-1	TRBJ2-3	many	TGCAGTGTCAAACTTAACCGGGGCACAGATACGCAGTATTTT	CSVKLNRGTDTQYF
NA	TRBV7-2	TRBJ2-4	many	TGTGCCAGCAGCACAGGGGGGGCTCAGTACTTC	CASSTGGAQYF
NA	TRBV7-3	TRBJ1-1	many	TGTGCCAGCAGCTTAAGAGGGGCCGGTGAAGCTTTCTTT	CASSLRGAGEAFF
TRBD2	TRBV12-3/TRBV12-4	TRBJ2-3	NA	TGTGCCAGCAGTCTAACCCTAGCGGGAGGGGGGAGGACAGATACGCAGTATTTT	CASSLTLAGGGRTDTQYF
NA	TRBV7-2	TRBJ2-7	NA	TGTGCCAGCAGCTGGGTCCCACAGGCTTACGAGCAGTACTTC	CASSWVPQAYEQYF
NA	TRBV11-2	TRBJ2-7	many	TGTGCCAGCAGCTTAATCTACGAGCAGTACTTC	CASSLIYEQYF
NA	TRBV13	TRBJ2-7	many	TGTGCCAGCACACCCGGGACTCGTTCCTACGAGCAGTACTTC	CASTPGTRSYEQYF
TRBD1	TRBV6-4	TRBJ2-3	many	TGTGCCAGCAGTGACTCTTATGCAGGGGGCAAGGATACGCAGTATTTT	CASSDSYAGGKDTQYF
NA	TRBV4-2	TRBJ2-2	many	TGTGCCAGCAGCCAAGATCCCGGGGGTATGGGCACCGGGGAGCTGTTTTTT	CASSQDPGGMGTGELFF
NA	TRBV7-9	TRBJ2-1	many	TGTGCCAGCAGCTCATTCCTCCTTAATTCTTACAATGAGCAGTTCTTC	CASSSFLLNSYNEQFF
NA	TRBV20-1	TRBJ1-5	NA	TGCAGTGCTAGAGATGGTGCAGGTCGTTATCAGCCCCAGCATTTT	CSARDGAGRYQPQHF
TRBD1	TRBV19	TRBJ2-7	few	TGTGCCAGTAGTTACCGGGACAGGAGGTACGAGCAGTACTTC	CASSYRDRRYEQYF